This T cell receptor (beta chain) originates from a study of shared clonotypes between healthy human individuals. Study-level background: The study used three CD4 naive, three CD4 memory, two CD8 naive and one CD8 memory plate per donor. General study findings and limits: Non-shared clonotypes displayed generation probabilities falling below those of clonotypes present in all four donors.

This CDR3 comprises 16 residues. The germline V gene has CDR1 WNHNN and CDR2 SYGVQD (reference sequence). Trimming left V 6 bases short and J 0 bases short, with 16 bases between. As for this clone: The target antigen is unknown.

The DNA input per sorted-subset replicate PCR was roughly 0.2 ug, corresponding to tens of thousands of T cell genomes. Method: immunoSEQ multiplex PCR; TCRdb's copy keeps in-frame clones and lacks some. The table has 550,000 to 750,000 clones, about 91% seen once; the top ten hold roughly 24%. Naive CD8 cells lacked CD45RO, underwent positive selection for CCR7 and left out terminally differentiated effector memory CD45RA+ cells. Healthy HIV-negative adults with no recent acute infections or vaccinations were recruited as donors. The chain has TRBV10-1 and TRBJ2-3; D may be TRBD1 or TRBD2 (5 bases each). The sequence came from a man aged 25 to 40 in good health. Sequencing was carried out using naive CD8+ T cells sorted from blood. CDR3 loop: CASSELRDQSTDTQYF. The CDR3 DNA sequence: TGCGCCAGCAGCGAACTCCGGGACCAGAGCACAGATACGCAGTATTTT.